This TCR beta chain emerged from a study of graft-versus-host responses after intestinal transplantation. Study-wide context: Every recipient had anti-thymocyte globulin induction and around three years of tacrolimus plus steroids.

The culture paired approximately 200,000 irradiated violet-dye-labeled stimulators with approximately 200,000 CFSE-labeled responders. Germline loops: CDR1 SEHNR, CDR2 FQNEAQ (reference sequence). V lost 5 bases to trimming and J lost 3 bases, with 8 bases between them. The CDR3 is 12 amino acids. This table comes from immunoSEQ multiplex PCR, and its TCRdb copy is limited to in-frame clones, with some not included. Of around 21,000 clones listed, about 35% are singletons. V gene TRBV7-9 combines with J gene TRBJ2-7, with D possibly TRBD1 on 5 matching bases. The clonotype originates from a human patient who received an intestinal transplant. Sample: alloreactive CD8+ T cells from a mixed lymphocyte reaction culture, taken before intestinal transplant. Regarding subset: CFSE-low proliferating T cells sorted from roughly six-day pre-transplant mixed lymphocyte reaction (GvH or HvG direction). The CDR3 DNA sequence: TGTGCCAGCAGCGAGACAGACTACGAGCAGTACTTC. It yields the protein CASSETDYEQYF.